This entry lists 32 T cell receptor beta chains sequenced from one sample in a study of T cell repertoires in aging, cancer and after chemotherapy. The template was genomic DNA from peripheral blood, not RNA. TRB rearrangements spanning V, D and J were amplified using mixed TRB-A/B primers. A single record per CDR3 protein comes from TCRdb applying MiXCR to the multiplex PCR reads. The sample carries 2,600 or so distinct CDR3 sequences, about 51% recorded once. Specimen: blood. The receptor source for this set is a human donor with a solid tumor.

The chain joins TRBV5-1 to TRBJ2-5; TRBD2 aligns across 9 bases. Germline V gene sequence: CDR1 SGHRS, CDR2 YFSETQ. The CDR3 sequence is 15 residues long. Trimming cost V 3 bases and J 1 base; bases outside gene matches: 4. CDR3 DNA: TGCGCCAGCAGCTCCCTAGCGGGGTCCCAAGAGACCCAGTACTTC. Its translation: CASSSLAGSQETQYF.

This clonotype appeared once. J is TRBJ2-3 and V is TRBV11-2, with TRBD2 matching 7 bases. V gave up 9 bases and J gave up 1 base; unmatched junction bases: 4. This CDR3 has 13 residues. Germline V gene data show CDR1 as SGHAT and CDR2 as FQNNGV. CDR3 DNA: TGTGCCAGTTCCCGGGGGGGCACAGATACGCAGTATTTT. It encodes CASSRGGTDTQYF.

The chain combines TRBV29-1 with TRBJ2-2; TRBD1 aligns across 7 bases. The CDR3 extends over 13 amino acids. V lost 6 bases, J lost 5 bases, and 6 bases stayed unmatched. From germline, CDR1 is SQVTM and CDR2 ANQGSEA. The CDR3 coding sequence is TGCAGCGTGCGACCGACAGGGACCGGGGAGCTGTTTTTT. Its translation is CSVRPTGTGELFF.

The gene calls are TRBV6-1 and TRBJ2-5; D might be TRBD2 (7 bases). CDR1 is MNHNS and CDR2 is SASEGT in the germline V gene. This CDR3 region has 14 residues. V was cut by 0 bases and J by 6 bases, with 11 bases left in between. The CDR3 reads CASSEAGGAQTQYF. CDR3 in DNA: TGTGCCAGCAGTGAAGCTGGGGGGGCCCAGACCCAGTACTTC.

This clonotype was picked up one time. The chain employs TRBV5-6 and TRBJ1-5; D ambiguous. The CDR3 is 14 amino acids. Deletions cut 0 bases from V and 5 bases from J, with 9 bases between. The V gene's germline CDR1 is SGHDT and CDR2 YYEEEE. In DNA, the CDR3 is TGTGCCAGCAGCTTGGCGGCCATCGATCAGCCCCAGCATTTT. Translation: CASSLAAIDQPQHF.

The chain recombines TRBV6-5 with TRBJ1-2; no clear D. This CDR3 contains 13 residues. The germline V and J ends were trimmed by 7 bases and 5 bases, with 14 bases remaining between them. The germline V gene encodes CDR1 MNHEY and CDR2 SVGAGI. This CDR3 reads CASTASPLYGYTF. In DNA, the CDR3 is TGTGCCAGCACCGCATCCCCCTTATATGGCTACACCTTC.

This clonotype was counted a few times. The J gene is TRBJ1-4, the V gene TRBV27, with D perhaps TRBD1 (5 bases). CDR1 MNHEY and CDR2 SMNVEV come from the germline V gene (reference sequence). CDR3 length: 16 residues. V was pared by 6 bases and J by 8 bases, with 22 bases between. The CDR3 region has the DNA TGTGCCAGCAGGACTCTGTCGGGGGGGATGGGGGAAAAACTGTTTTTT. Its protein is CASRTLSGGMGEKLFF. The complete variable domain, with remaining parts taken from reference TRBV27 and TRBJ1-4, reads EAQVTQNPRYLITVTGKKLTVTCSQNMNHEYMSWYRQDPGLGLRQIYYSMNVEVTDKGDVPEGYKVSRKEKRNFPLILESPSPNQTSLYFCASRTLSGGMGEKLFFGSGTQLSVL.

The rearrangement links TRBV7-2 to TRBJ2-1; 8 positions match TRBD2. Germline lookup yields CDR1 SGHTA and CDR2 FQGNSA. The CDR3 covers 15 residues. V lost 5 bases to trimming and J lost 6 bases; unmatched junction nucleotides: 9. This chain's CDR3 is CASSLTGLAINEQFF. The CDR3 nucleotides are TGTGCCAGCAGCCTCACAGGACTAGCAATCAATGAGCAGTTCTTC.

The chain combines TRBV12-3 or TRBV12-4 with TRBJ2-3, with a possible D match to TRBD1 (5 bases). V was shortened by 6 bases and J by 2 bases, with 12 bases between the two germline ends. CDR3 length: 14 residues. CDR3 DNA sequence: TGTGCCAGCAGGGGGCTTTTATTCACAGATACGCAGTATTTT. This encodes CASRGLLFTDTQYF.

The chain uses TRBV5-1 and TRBJ1-1; D might be TRBD1 (5 bases). V lost 4 bases and J lost 3, with 16 bases in between. This CDR3 comprises 15 residues. The V gene's germline CDR1 is SGHRS and CDR2 YFSETQ. The CDR3 bases are TGCGCCAGCAGCGACACGGACAATATCGACACTGAAGCTTTCTTT. Protein sequence: CASSDTDNIDTEAFF.

This clonotype turned up a few times. The chain combines TRBV19 with TRBJ1-1; 9 bases align to TRBD1. CDR1 is LNHDA and CDR2 is SQIVND in the germline V gene (reference sequence). The CDR3 totals 16 residues. J was trimmed by 0 bases and V by 6 bases; bases with no gene match: 8. CDR3 nucleotide sequence: TGTGCCAGTAGCCCCGGGACAGGGATCATGAACACTGAAGCTTTCTTT. Its translation is CASSPGTGIMNTEAFF.

By its share, this clonotype is large. V gene TRBV30 combines with J gene TRBJ1-3; no firm D call. V lost 5 bases, J lost 0 bases, and 11 bases lay in between. Germline assignment: CDR1 GTSNPN and CDR2 SVGIG (reference sequence). The CDR3 consists of 14 residues. CDR3 sequence (DNA): TGTGCCTGGGCCGCGGGGAACTCTGGAAACACCATATATTTT. Translating gives CAWAAGNSGNTIYF. The whole variable domain, filled in from reference TRBV30 and TRBJ1-3, reads SQTIHQWPATLVQPVGSPLSLECTVEGTSNPNLYWYRQAAGRGLQLLFYSVGIGQISSEVPQNLSASRPQDRQFILSSKKLLLSDSGFYLCAWAAGNSGNTIYFGEGSWLTVV.

By proportion, this clonotype is large. This rearrangement joins TRBV6-5 to TRBJ1-1; D not resolved. The CDR3 loop spans 12 amino acids. Germline CDR1 reads MNHEY; CDR2 reads SVGAGI. The V gene lost 5 bases and the J gene lost 5 bases, with 9 bases spanning the gap. The CDR3 reads CASSPTGTEAFF. The DNA for the CDR3 is TGTGCCAGCAGTCCTACGGGAACTGAAGCTTTCTTT.

V and J are TRBV20-1 and TRBJ2-1, with a weak D call TRBD1 (5 bases). The CDR3 runs 17 residues. Germline loops: CDR1 DFQATT, CDR2 SNEGSKA (reference sequence). The V end was cut by 0 bases, the J end by 7 bases, with 22 bases between. The DNA of the CDR3 is TGCAGTGCTAGAGATGAACATTCGAAGGGGTGGGTGAATGAGCAGTTCTTC. Protein: CSARDEHSKGWVNEQFF.

The chain is built from TRBV5-6 and TRBJ2-7, with a tentative D call TRBD1 (5 bases). Trimming stripped 1 base from V and 6 bases from J, with 8 bases between. Germline lookup yields CDR1 SGHDT and CDR2 YYEEEE. The CDR3 totals 12 residues. CDR3 DNA: TGTGCCAGCAGCTTGAGAAGGGGCGAGCAGTACTTC. Amino acid sequence: CASSLRRGEQYF.

This chain joins TRBV5-6 and TRBJ1-5; maybe TRBD1 (5 bases). V lost 1 base and J 4 bases, leaving 15 bases between the germline ends. The CDR3 contains 16 residues. Germline assignment: CDR1 SGHDT and CDR2 YYEEEE. The CDR3 coding sequence is TGTGCCAGCAGCTTGAGGCAGGGCATTCGGAATCAGCCCCAGCATTTT. Its translation: CASSLRQGIRNQPQHF.

The count of this clonotype is one. V gene TRBV4-2 combines with J gene TRBJ2-2, with D unresolved. Trimming took off 1 base at V and 9 bases at J, with 9 bases between the two ends. The CDR3 is 13 amino acids. Germline V CDR1 and CDR2: LGHNA, YNFKEQ. The CDR3 loop is CASSQGQGRELFF. The DNA of the CDR3 is TGTGCCAGCAGCCAAGGGCAAGGAAGGGAGCTGTTTTTT.

The CDR3 reads CARSVTDTQYF. The CDR3 DNA follows: TGTGCCAGAAGCGTCACAGATACGCAGTATTTT. The V gene is TRBV5-3, the J gene TRBJ2-3; no firm D call. TRBV5-3 is an ORF; its function is uncertain. CDR3 length equals 11 residues. The ends were cut back, 4 bases at V and 2 bases at J, with 2 bases in the middle.

This chain joins TRBV29-1 and TRBJ2-5, with a weak D call TRBD1 (6 bases). The CDR3 is 12 amino acids. V was clipped by 6 bases and J by 3 bases, with 11 bases between them. Germline V CDR1 and CDR2: SQVTM, ANQGSEA. DNA for the CDR3: TGCAGCGTCGCTTCAGGGGAAGAGACCCAGTACTTC. Translating gives CSVASGEETQYF.

J is TRBJ1-1 and V is TRBV7-9; no clear D gene. The V end was cut by 5 bases, the J end by 6 bases, with 16 bases between. The CDR3 totals 14 residues. The germline V gene encodes CDR1 SEHNR and CDR2 FQNEAQ (reference sequence). The DNA for the CDR3 is TGTGCCAGCAGCAAAGGGTATACGGGGTCTGAAGCTTTCTTT. It translates to CASSKGYTGSEAFF. The full variable domain, its missing parts supplied by reference TRBV7-9 and TRBJ1-1, is DTGVSQNPRHKITKRGQNVTFRCDPISEHNRLYWYRQTLGQGPEFLTYFQNEAQLEKSRLLSDRFSAERPKGSFSTLEIQRTEQGDSAMYLCASSKGYTGSEAFFGQGTRLTVV.

The table lists this clonotype with a few counts. For the CDR3, the DNA is TGCAGTGCCTCGATTCAGGGCAGCGATGGCTACACCTTC. This gives the protein CSASIQGSDGYTF. This chain joins TRBV20-1 and TRBJ1-2, with a weak D call TRBD1 (5 bases). Germline V gene sequence: CDR1 DFQATT, CDR2 SNEGSKA (reference sequence). This CDR3 comprises 13 residues. The V and J ends lost 6 bases and 6 bases respectively, with 17 bases between them.

The V call is TRBV20-1, the J call TRBJ2-2; TRBD1 matches at 7 bases. The CDR3 totals 15 residues. The J segment lost 1 base and the V segment lost 1 base, leaving 3 bases of the junction unmatched. Germline lookup yields CDR1 DFQATT and CDR2 SNEGSKA (reference sequence). The chain's CDR3 is CSARARQGNTGELFF. CDR3 DNA sequence: TGCAGTGCTAGAGCTCGACAGGGGAACACCGGGGAGCTGTTTTTT.

V is TRBV6-5 and J is TRBJ1-2; tentative D call: TRBD1 (6 bases). The CDR3 is 15 amino acids. CDR1 is MNHEY, CDR2 SVGAGI, per germline. The V end was cut by 0 bases, the J end by 7 bases, with 15 bases between. The CDR3 DNA follows: TGTGCCAGCAGTTACTCTCCCTCAGGGGAGGGTGGCTACACCTTC. Translating it yields CASSYSPSGEGGYTF.

The J gene is TRBJ1-1, the V gene TRBV4-2; 7 bases agree with TRBD1. The V segment lost 1 base and the J segment 5 bases; nucleotides outside the gene matches: 7. The germline gives CDR1 LGHNA, CDR2 YNFKEQ. The CDR3 length is 15 residues. CDR3 DNA: TGTGCCAGCAGCCAAGCGGAGGGGGCGGGAACTGAAGCTTTCTTT. Translated: CASSQAEGAGTEAFF.

The V call is TRBV7-9, the J call TRBJ1-1; 11 bases are a match to TRBD1. With V trimmed by 7 bases and J by 2 bases, 12 bases remained unmatched. This CDR3 has 17 amino acids. Germline loops: CDR1 SEHNR, CDR2 FQNEAQ (reference sequence). CDR3 sequence reads: CASTSSGQGGGNTEAFF. In nucleotides, the CDR3 is TGTGCCAGCACCTCCTCGGGACAGGGGGGGGGAAACACTGAAGCTTTCTTT.

This clonotype was counted a few times. The chain has TRBV12-3 or TRBV12-4 and TRBJ2-3; D perhaps matches TRBD2 (5 bases). CDR3 length: 13 amino acids. The V end was cut by 6 bases, the J end by 7 bases, with 14 bases between. The CDR3 spells CASSPGGAYTQYF. CDR3 in DNA: TGTGCCAGCAGCCCCGGAGGTGCGTATACGCAGTATTTT.

Only a few counts were recorded for this clonotype. The V gene is TRBV19, the J gene TRBJ2-2; no clear D gene. Germline lookup yields CDR1 LNHDA and CDR2 SQIVND (reference sequence). CDR3 size: 14 residues. The V gene lost 5 bases and the J gene lost 8 bases, with 15 bases spanning the gap. The CDR3 is CASSFRVFGGELFF. CDR3 in DNA: TGTGCCAGTAGTTTCCGGGTCTTCGGGGGGGAGCTGTTTTTT.

This chain connects TRBV7-6 to TRBJ2-7; D gene ambiguous. The length of the CDR3 is 14 residues. The germline V and J ends were trimmed by 0 bases and 3 bases, with 9 bases remaining between them. Germline V gene lookup returns CDR1 SGHVS and CDR2 FNYEAQ. The CDR3: CASSLALGNYEQYF. CDR3 coding DNA: TGTGCCAGCAGCTTAGCCCTAGGGAACTACGAGCAGTACTTC.

This chain connects TRBV13 to TRBJ2-3, with D possibly matching TRBD2 (6 bases). The V end was cut by 3 bases, the J end by 3 bases, with 13 bases between. Germline CDR1 PRHDT, CDR2 FYEKMQ (reference sequence). This CDR3 has 15 amino acids. CDR3 DNA: TGTGCCAGCAGCTTTGGAGGGGTTGGGACAGATACGCAGTATTTT. Its translation: CASSFGGVGTDTQYF.

The chain uses TRBV5-4 and TRBJ1-2; no clear D. The CDR3 is 15 amino acids. Germline V gives CDR1 SGHNT, CDR2 YYREEE (reference sequence). V was cut by 5 bases and J by 0 bases, with 14 bases left in between. This CDR3 is CASRLGEISNYGYTF. The CDR3 bases are TGTGCCAGCAGACTTGGGGAAATCTCTAACTATGGCTACACCTTC.

This clonotype was counted a few times. The V gene is TRBV7-2, the J gene TRBJ2-7; 7 bases match TRBD2. Germline assignment: CDR1 SGHTA and CDR2 FQGNSA. V shed 2 bases and J 3 bases; nucleotides not matched to a gene: 7. The length of the CDR3 is 15 residues. CDR3 sequence: CASSLMASGGYEQYF. In nucleotides, the CDR3 is TGTGCCAGCAGCTTAATGGCTAGCGGCGGCTACGAGCAGTACTTC.

The chain employs TRBV4-2 and TRBJ2-2; no firm D call. CDR1 and CDR2 from the germline V gene are LGHNA and YNFKEQ. This CDR3 contains 15 residues. Trimming removed 7 bases from V and 2 bases from J, with 14 bases in between. The CDR3 DNA reads as TGTGCCAGCACAGCCAATATACACAACACCGGGGAGCTGTTTTTT. Protein sequence: CASTANIHNTGELFF.